The 32 T cell receptor beta chains reported below all come from one sample, sequenced in a study of identical twins (dated by TCRdb to the mid-2010s). Library method: 5' RACE. Sequencing took place on an Illumina HiSeq 2000. TCRdb's own reprocessing of the public reads used fastp at Q25 and MiXCR and kept productive beta chains. All rows with the same CDR3 protein become a single entry with the most common DNA and genes. The sample table contains under 350,000 distinct CDR3 sequences; only one count was recorded for 8.5% to 9.5% of them. Of the sample, roughly 7% falls within the top ten clones. Separately, the same data were catalogued under a study of yellow fever vaccine responses in identical twins.

Sequenced sample: CD8+ T cells sorted from blood. These TCRs come from a woman aged 18 to 35 in good health.

The chain carries TRBV11-2 and TRBJ1-5, with D unclear. CDR3 size: 13 residues. V lost 3 bases, J lost 3 bases, and 6 bases lay in between. Germline values: CDR1 SGHAT, CDR2 FQNNGV. The CDR3 loop is CASSFDNNQPQHF. CDR3 in DNA: TGTGCCAGCAGCTTCGACAACAATCAGCCCCAGCATTTT.

This clonotype was seen a few times. The chain joins TRBV19 to TRBJ2-6; D remains unclear. V gave up 3 bases and J gave up 0 bases, with 6 bases separating them. Germline CDR1 reads LNHDA; CDR2 reads SQIVND (reference sequence). CDR3 length equals 15 residues. The CDR3 sequence is CASSMLSSGANVLTF. In DNA form, the CDR3 reads TGTGCCAGTAGTATGCTGAGCTCTGGGGCCAACGTCCTGACTTTC.

This clonotype was recorded at least ten times. The chain carries TRBV27 and TRBJ2-7; 7 positions match TRBD2. The junction had 4 bases not matched to a gene; V was cut back by 5 bases and J by 6 bases. Germline CDR1 and CDR2: MNHEY and SMNVEV (reference sequence). This CDR3 has 12 residues. The CDR3 sequence is CASSPRTSEQYF. The CDR3 region has the DNA TGTGCCAGCAGTCCCAGGACTAGCGAGCAGTACTTC.

This clonotype was detected only a few times. The CDR3 region has the DNA TGTGCCAGCAGCTTAGGACCCGGGGGATCCTACGAGCAGTACTTC. This sequence encodes CASSLGPGGSYEQYF. J is TRBJ2-7 and V is TRBV5-8; D possibly corresponds to TRBD2 (6 bases). V lost 2 bases and J lost 1, with 13 bases in between. Germline V gives CDR1 SGHTS, CDR2 YDEGEE. This CDR3 spans 15 amino acids.

This clonotype showed up just a few times. V and J are TRBV4-2 and TRBJ2-5, with D tentatively TRBD1 (5 bases). Germline values: CDR1 LGHNA, CDR2 YNFKEQ. V lost 7 bases and J 5 bases, leaving 14 bases between the germline ends. The CDR3 covers 13 residues. CDR3 nucleotide sequence: TGTGCCAGCAAGGGGATGCAGACGGAGACCCAGTACTTC. Translated, it gives CASKGMQTETQYF.

This clonotype was observed a few times. This chain joins TRBV28 and TRBJ2-7, with 7 positions matching TRBD1. Losses at the gene ends were 7 bases for V and 6 bases for J; bases not matched to a gene: 6. This CDR3 has 12 residues. CDR1 is MDHEN and CDR2 is SYDVKM in the germline V gene. This CDR3 reads CASTTGTGEQYF. CDR3 coding DNA: TGTGCCAGCACGACAGGGACGGGCGAGCAGTACTTC.

In this sample, this clonotype turned up many times. The chain couples TRBV7-3 to TRBJ2-2; TRBD2 matches 7 bases. Germline CDR1 SGHTA, CDR2 FQGTGA. V lost 5 bases and J lost 5; bases outside the gene matches: 5. The length of the CDR3 is 14 residues. CDR3 protein: CASSPRAGTGELFF. The CDR3, as DNA: TGTGCCAGCAGCCCCAGAGCGGGGACCGGGGAGCTGTTTTTT. Based on the CDR3 plus reference TRBV7-3 and TRBJ2-2, the full variable domain is GAGVSQTPSNKVTEKGKYVELRCDPISGHTALYWYRQSLGQGPEFLIYFQGTGAADDSGLPNDRFFAVRPEGSVSTLKIQRTERGDSAVYLCASSPRAGTGELFFGEGSRLTVL.

This clonotype was counted ten times or more. The J gene is TRBJ1-3, the V gene TRBV29-1; TRBD1 matches 8 bases. The V gene's germline CDR1 is SQVTM and CDR2 ANQGSEA. Germline trimming cut 6 bases from V and 8 bases from J; bases unmatched to any gene: 9. This CDR3 contains 13 residues. CDR3 sequence (DNA): TGCAGCGTCATGACAGGGGTTACGGACACCATATATTTT. As protein: CSVMTGVTDTIYF. Complete variable domain (other parts from reference TRBV29-1 and TRBJ1-3): SAVISQKPSRDICQRGTSLTIQCQVDSQVTMMFWYRQQPGQSLTLIATANQGSEATYESGFVIDKFPISRPNLTFSTLTVSNMSPEDSSIYLCSVMTGVTDTIYFGEGSWLTVV.

The chain couples TRBV23-1 to TRBJ2-3; the D is unclear. TRBV23-1 is known as an ORF, though its function is uncertain. Trimming removed 0 bases at V and 2 bases at J, with 9 bases between. This CDR3 is built from 15 residues. CDR3 in DNA: TGCGCCAGCAGTCAATCAAGGGCCGTCACAGATACGCAGTATTTT. This gives the protein CASSQSRAVTDTQYF.

The rearrangement joins TRBV7-2 to TRBJ2-5, with 9 positions matching TRBD1. Germline values: CDR1 SGHTA, CDR2 FQGNSA. The CDR3 totals 14 residues. The J segment lost 8 bases and the V segment lost 1 base, leaving 5 bases of the junction unmatched. In nucleotides, the CDR3 is TGTGCCAGCAGCTTAGGGTGGGACAGGGAAACCCAGTACTTC. Encoded protein: CASSLGWDRETQYF. Drawing the rest from reference TRBV7-2 and TRBJ2-5, the complete variable domain is GAGVSQSPSNKVTEKGKDVELRCDPISGHTALYWYRQSLGQGLEFLIYFQGNSAPDKSGLPSDRFSAERTGGSVSTLTIQRTQQEDSAVYLCASSLGWDRETQYFGPGTRLLVL.

This clonotype has ten or more counts. The V and J genes are TRBV4-1 and TRBJ2-2, with TRBD2 matching over 7 bases. The germline V gene encodes CDR1 MGHRA and CDR2 YSYEKL. The V segment lost 4 bases and the J segment 5 bases; nucleotides outside the gene matches: 13. The CDR3 extends over 17 amino acids. CDR3 nucleotides: TGCGCCAGCAGCCCAGCGGGGATAGCATTAGGTACCGGGGAGCTGTTTTTT. It is translated as CASSPAGIALGTGELFF.

This clonotype was recorded a few times. The rearrangement links TRBV9 to TRBJ2-1, with D uncertain. Trimming took off 0 bases at V and 5 bases at J, with 6 bases between the two ends. Germline V gene sequence: CDR1 SGDLS, CDR2 YYNGEE. This CDR3 contains 13 residues. The CDR3 nucleotides read TGTGCCAGCAGCGTAGGGACCCACAATGAGCAGTTCTTC. Translation: CASSVGTHNEQFF.

This clonotype was counted many times. This chain connects TRBV20-1 to TRBJ1-5; no reliable D call. Trimming left V 2 bases short and J 5 bases short, with 13 bases between. The CDR3 contains 14 residues. CDR1 is DFQATT, CDR2 SNEGSKA, per germline (reference sequence). The CDR3 is CSARPSDRDQPQHF. CDR3 bases: TGCAGTGCTAGACCCTCGGACCGAGATCAGCCCCAGCATTTT.

This clonotype was detected only a few times. This rearrangement joins TRBV24-1 to TRBJ2-7; the match to TRBD2 covers 7 bases. CDR1 is KGHDR and CDR2 is SFDVKD in the germline V gene. The CDR3 is 15 amino acids. The CDR3 is CASGLGRGKECEQYF. The CDR3 coding sequence is TGTGCATCAGGACTAGGACGGGGCAAAGAGTGCGAGCAGTACTTC.

This clonotype was seen a few times. The chain combines TRBV28 with TRBJ2-1; D is undetermined. CDR3 length: 15 residues. V was clipped by 2 bases and J by 0 bases, with 8 bases between them. Germline CDR1 MDHEN, CDR2 SYDVKM. Here the CDR3 DNA reads TGTGCCAGCAGTTTAGAGGTGTTCTCCTACAATGAGCAGTTCTTC. The encoded protein is CASSLEVFSYNEQFF.

This clonotype was observed a handful of times. The V call is TRBV5-1, the J call TRBJ2-7; 12 bases are a match to TRBD2. The CDR3 loop spans 16 amino acids. The germline V gene has CDR1 SGHRS and CDR2 YFSETQ. V lost 0 bases, J lost 5 bases, and 6 bases stayed unmatched. CDR3 sequence: CASSLDPSGRANEQYF. The CDR3 bases are TGCGCCAGCAGCTTGGATCCTAGCGGGAGGGCCAACGAGCAGTACTTC.

The rearrangement links TRBV14 to TRBJ2-7, with TRBD1 identical over 11 bases. CDR3 length equals 14 residues. Germline V gene lookup returns CDR1 SGHDN and CDR2 FVKESK. Trimming took 8 bases from V and 0 from J; bases not matched to a gene: 3. The CDR3 coding sequence is TGTGCCAGCGGACAGGGGGCGGGCTCCTACGAGCAGTACTTC. Protein sequence: CASGQGAGSYEQYF.

This chain links TRBV4-3 with TRBJ2-1; the D gene could be TRBD1 or TRBD2 (5 bases each). V lost 3 bases and J lost 6, with 9 bases in between. Germline V gene data show CDR1 as LGHNA and CDR2 as YSLEER. The CDR3 consists of 13 residues. CDR3 loop: CASSQRGTNEQFF. DNA of the CDR3: TGCGCCAGCAGCCAGAGAGGGACCAATGAGCAGTTCTTC.

This clonotype appeared a few times. The chain links TRBV28 to TRBJ2-3; D might be TRBD2 (7 bases). This CDR3 is built from 16 residues. V was shortened by 7 bases and J by 4 bases, with 21 bases between the two germline ends. CDR1 MDHEN and CDR2 SYDVKM come from the germline V gene. Here the CDR3 reads CASTHIWEGDADTQYF. CDR3 in DNA: TGTGCCAGCACCCACATTTGGGAGGGGGACGCAGATACGCAGTATTTT. The variable domain in full, with the rest retrieved from reference TRBV28 and TRBJ2-3, is DVKVTQSSRYLVKRTGEKVFLECVQDMDHENMFWYRQDPGLGLRLIYFSYDVKMKEKGDIPEGYSVSREKKERFSLILESASTNQTSMYLCASTHIWEGDADTQYFGPGTRLTVL.

This chain connects TRBV7-6 to TRBJ2-5; a weak D match, TRBD1 (6 bases). V was cut by 5 bases and J by 1 base, with 11 bases left in between. Germline values: CDR1 SGHVS, CDR2 FNYEAQ. There are 14 residues in the CDR3. CDR3 sequence reads: CASSGTGFQETQYF. CDR3 coding DNA: TGTGCCAGCAGCGGTACAGGGTTCCAAGAGACCCAGTACTTC.

This clonotype was counted only a few times. This chain connects TRBV7-2 to TRBJ2-7; 7 nucleotides align to TRBD1. J lost 0 bases, V lost 3 bases, and 8 bases had no gene match. Germline V gene data show CDR1 as SGHTA and CDR2 as FQGNSA. The CDR3 loop spans 16 amino acids. The CDR3 coding sequence is TGTGCCAGCAGCTTGAGACCGGGACAGAGCTCCTACGAGCAGTACTTC. The encoded protein is CASSLRPGQSSYEQYF.

This clonotype was observed many times. The chain couples TRBV5-1 to TRBJ2-7; D is tentatively TRBD1 or TRBD2 (7 bases each). CDR3 size: 15 residues. Between the trimmed V and J ends, which lost 4 bases and 2 bases, there was a span of 16 bases. Looked up from germline, CDR1 is SGHRS and CDR2 is YFSETQ. The CDR3 sequence is CASSPRQGGTYEQYF. The CDR3 DNA sequence: TGCGCCAGCAGCCCCAGACAGGGAGGGACCTACGAGCAGTACTTC.

The table lists this clonotype with a count of one. A much larger clone lies a single base off, so this may be a read error. CDR3 sequence: CDSSPFGGRVVDTGELFF. CDR3 bases: TGCGACAGCAGCCCCTTTGGAGGACGGGTCGTGGACACCGGGGAGCTGTTTTTT. This rearrangement joins TRBV4-1 to TRBJ2-2, with D tentatively TRBD2 (5 bases). Germline CDR1 reads MGHRA; CDR2 reads YSYEKL. This CDR3 has 18 residues.

This clonotype was seen many times. The rearrangement links TRBV24-1 to TRBJ2-3; D perhaps matches TRBD2 (7 bases). Looked up from germline, CDR1 is KGHDR and CDR2 is SFDVKD. The ends were cut back, 9 bases at V and 8 bases at J, with 14 bases in the middle. The CDR3 contains 12 residues. The CDR3 is CATRGGGSTQYF. The CDR3 bases are TGTGCCACCCGCGGGGGCGGGAGTACGCAGTATTTT.

In its sample, this clonotype was seen many times. The gene calls are TRBV20-1 and TRBJ2-1; D is unclear. The ends were cut back, 3 bases at V and 0 bases at J, with 9 bases in the middle. CDR1 is DFQATT, CDR2 SNEGSKA, per germline (reference sequence). The length of the CDR3 is 14 residues. CDR3 sequence reads: CSASRMSSYNEQFF. The DNA for the CDR3 is TGCAGTGCTAGTCGAATGAGCTCCTACAATGAGCAGTTCTTC.

This clonotype has at least ten counts. The chain uses TRBV29-1 and TRBJ2-7; D uncertain. V lost 4 bases to trimming and J lost 3 bases, with 10 bases between them. The V gene's germline CDR1 is SQVTM and CDR2 ANQGSEA. The CDR3 consists of 12 residues. CDR3 protein: CSVASFGYEQYF. DNA of the CDR3: TGCAGCGTTGCTAGTTTCGGCTACGAGCAGTACTTC.

The rearrangement joins TRBV7-8 to TRBJ2-1; a weak D match, TRBD2 (5 bases). This CDR3 region has 15 residues. Trimming took 2 bases from V and 7 from J, leaving 15 bases between them. From germline, CDR1 is SGHVS and CDR2 FQNEAQ. This chain's CDR3 is CASSLKRTVMNEQFF. CDR3 coding DNA: TGTGCCAGCAGCTTAAAACGGACTGTCATGAATGAGCAGTTCTTC.

This clonotype was recorded a few times. The gene calls are TRBV4-3 and TRBJ2-3; a weak D match, TRBD2 (6 bases). Germline lookup yields CDR1 LGHNA and CDR2 YSLEER. V lost 0 bases, J lost 2 bases, and 15 bases lay in between. The CDR3 is made up of 17 amino acids. Here the CDR3 reads CASSQDPPGLTTDTQYF. The CDR3 DNA sequence: TGCGCCAGCAGCCAAGACCCCCCGGGACTGACCACAGATACGCAGTATTTT.

This clonotype has more than one count but fewer than ten. J is TRBJ2-1 and V is TRBV11-2; D is unresolved. This CDR3 comprises 14 residues. V was cut by 0 bases and J by 8 bases, with 11 bases left in between. Germline V gene sequence: CDR1 SGHAT, CDR2 FQNNGV. DNA of the CDR3: TGTGCCAGCAGCTTAGAATACCAGCTCGATGAGCAGTTCTTC. Encoded protein: CASSLEYQLDEQFF.

The sample holds a few counts of this clonotype. The chain uses TRBV6-2 or TRBV6-3 and TRBJ2-7; D not certain. Germline assignment: CDR1 MNHEY and CDR2 SVGEGT. CDR3 length equals 13 residues. Trimming shortened V by 8 bases and J by 3 bases, and 14 bases separated the two germline ends. This CDR3 is CASALSMDYEQYF. DNA of the CDR3: TGTGCCAGCGCGCTATCGATGGACTACGAGCAGTACTTC.

This clonotype was detected ten times or more. The J gene is TRBJ2-7, the V gene TRBV10-3; 9 bases map to TRBD1. Per germline, CDR1 ENHRY and CDR2 SYGVKD. Trimming removed 2 bases from V and 3 bases from J; junction bases left unmatched: 5. CDR3 length equals 15 residues. The CDR3 DNA follows: TGTGCCATCAGTGAGAGCGACAGGGGGGGCTACGAGCAGTACTTC. Encoded protein: CAISESDRGGYEQYF.

This clonotype was recorded a few times. The chain links TRBV30 to TRBJ2-7; D is perhaps TRBD1 (6 bases). There are 14 residues in the CDR3. Germline V gene data show CDR1 as GTSNPN and CDR2 as SVGIG (reference sequence). V was pared by 0 bases and J by 5 bases, with 14 bases between. In nucleotides, the CDR3 is TGTGCCTGGAGTGTATGGGCAGGGGAAGACGAGCAGTACTTC. Translated: CAWSVWAGEDEQYF.